The rows below give T cell receptor beta chains drawn from one sample of a study of response to subunit inactivated influenza vaccine. Using its own MiXCR run on the RT-PCR reads, TCRdb lists one record per CDR3 protein. Of 650,000 to 700,000 distinct CDR3 sequences listed, around 14% are singletons. Specimen: PBMCs from blood, collected roughly 12 days after vaccination. These receptors originate from a man between 45 and 60 years old who received an inactivated influenza vaccine. Each CDR3 is given with its conserved first and last residue. D genes are given only for firm matches. For some rows the clone size is stated as once, few or many, or as a class when expanded; others skip it.

TRBJ2-4,TRBV28,-,12,many,CASNIAKNIQYF,TGTGCCAGCAACATAGCCAAAAACATTCAGTACTTC
TRBJ2-2,TRBV5-1,TRBD1,14,-,CASSMGQDTGELFF,TGCGCCAGCAGCATGGGACAGGACACCGGGGAGCTGTTTTTT
TRBJ2-3,TRBV5-1,-,16,-,CASSLEPQGGTDTQYF,TGCGCCAGCAGCTTGGAGCCCCAGGGTGGTACAGATACGCAGTATTTT
TRBJ2-3,TRBV5-5,-,16,many,CASSLEGIGGTDTQYF,TGTGCCAGCAGCTTGGAGGGCATTGGGGGAACAGATACGCAGTATTTT
TRBJ1-5,TRBV12-3/TRBV12-4,-,17,-,CASSLSGVQGVGQPQHF,TGTGCCAGCAGTTTATCTGGGGTACAGGGCGTTGGTCAGCCCCAGCATTTT
TRBJ2-7,TRBV18,-,13,few,CASSPYSLYEQYF,TGTGCCAGCTCACCTTATTCTCTATACGAGCAGTACTTC
TRBJ2-3,TRBV7-2,-,13,-,CANSGLGEDTQYF,TGTGCCAACAGTGGGTTGGGGGAAGATACGCAGTATTTT
TRBJ2-1,TRBV7-2,-,15,-,CASSPGRGYYNEQFF,TGTGCCAGCAGCCCCGGGCGGGGCTACTACAATGAGCAGTTCTTC
TRBJ1-6,TRBV10-3,-,12,few,CAISESNSPLHF,TGTGCCATCAGTGAGTCGAATTCACCCCTCCACTTT
TRBJ2-1,TRBV10-3,-,14,-,CAIGASASYNEQFF,TGTGCCATCGGAGCTAGCGCATCCTACAATGAGCAGTTCTTC
TRBJ2-7,TRBV7-9,-,15,-,CASSLWMNGSYEQYF,TGTGCCAGCAGCTTATGGATGAATGGCTCCTACGAGCAGTACTTC
TRBJ2-7,TRBV4-2,-,13,-,CASSQEFSREQYF,TGTGCCAGCAGCCAAGAATTTAGCCGAGAGCAGTACTTC
TRBJ2-3,TRBV28,-,13,many,CASIMGSTDTQYF,TGTGCCAGCATAATGGGTTCCACAGATACGCAGTATTTT
TRBJ2-4,TRBV7-2,-,13,-,CASSLDREDIQYF,TGTGCCAGCAGCCTCGACAGGGAGGACATTCAGTACTTC
TRBJ2-1,TRBV6-1,TRBD2,17,-,CASRRRTSGGLGAEQFF,TGTGCCAGCAGACGCCGGACTAGCGGGGGGCTGGGGGCTGAGCAGTTCTTC
TRBJ2-2,TRBV28,-,13,-,CASMGANTGELFF,TGTGCCAGCATGGGGGCGAACACCGGGGAGCTGTTTTTT
TRBJ1-3,TRBV12-3/TRBV12-4,-,14,-,CASSLFGSGNTIYF,TGTGCCAGCAGTTTATTTGGCTCTGGAAACACCATATATTTT
TRBJ1-4,TRBV28,-,15,few,CASSSSGATNEKLFF,TGTGCCAGCAGTTCCTCCGGGGCAACTAATGAAAAACTGTTTTTT
TRBJ2-7,TRBV5-1,TRBD1,15,many,CASSLSGQGTYEQYF,TGCGCCAGCAGCTTATCGGGACAGGGGACCTACGAGCAGTACTTC
TRBJ2-3,TRBV10-3,-,15,-,CAIRSGTGGTDTQYF,TGTGCCATAAGATCCGGGACCGGTGGGACAGATACGCAGTATTTT
TRBJ2-1,TRBV19,-,15,few,CASSSGPSPYNEQFF,TGTGCCAGTAGTTCGGGACCCTCCCCCTACAATGAGCAGTTCTTC
TRBJ2-3,TRBV9,TRBD2,17,few,CASSVGTSGSAADTQYF,TGTGCCAGCAGCGTAGGGACTAGCGGGAGTGCTGCAGATACGCAGTATTTT
TRBJ2-1,TRBV6-1,TRBD2,14,many,CASSQREGVSEQFF,TGTGCCAGCAGTCAGCGGGAGGGGGTTAGTGAGCAGTTCTTC
TRBJ2-4,TRBV20-1,TRBD2,16,many,CSARDIRGGTKNIQYF,TGCAGTGCTAGAGATATACGCGGGGGGACCAAAAACATTCAGTACTTC